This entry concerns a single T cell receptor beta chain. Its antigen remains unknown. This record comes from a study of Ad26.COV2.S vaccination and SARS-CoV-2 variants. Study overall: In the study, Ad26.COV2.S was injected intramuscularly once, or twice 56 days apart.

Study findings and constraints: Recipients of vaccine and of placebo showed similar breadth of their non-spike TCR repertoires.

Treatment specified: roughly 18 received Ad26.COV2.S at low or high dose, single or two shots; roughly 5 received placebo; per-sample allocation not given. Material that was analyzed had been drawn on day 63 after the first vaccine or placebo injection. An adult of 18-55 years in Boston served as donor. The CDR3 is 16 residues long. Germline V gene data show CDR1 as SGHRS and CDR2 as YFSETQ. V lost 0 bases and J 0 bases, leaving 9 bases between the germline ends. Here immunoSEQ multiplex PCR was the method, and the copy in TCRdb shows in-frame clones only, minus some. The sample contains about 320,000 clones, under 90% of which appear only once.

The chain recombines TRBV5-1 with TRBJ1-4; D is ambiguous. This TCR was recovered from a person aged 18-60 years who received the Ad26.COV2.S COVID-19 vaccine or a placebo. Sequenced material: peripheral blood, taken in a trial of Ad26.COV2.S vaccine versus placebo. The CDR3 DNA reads TGCGCCAGCAGCTTGGAGCCTCCCGCAACTAATGAAAAACTGTTTTTT. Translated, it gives CASSLEPPATNEKLFF.